This T cell receptor beta chain was obtained from a study of T cells after yellow fever vaccination. At the level of the study: SMART-Seq v4 Ultra Low Input handled preparation of low-cell-number fractions.

Trimming pared 4 bases from V and 7 bases from J, leaving 14 bases between. The CDR3 sequence is 13 residues long. Germline loops: CDR1 LNHDA, CDR2 SQIVND (reference sequence). Findings and limits, study-wide: Researchers cautioned that FACS-sorted repertoires could harbor abundant clonotypes contaminating from the bulk population. A faster peak, day 5 versus 15, was reached by the weaker secondary response. Reappearing after the booster were most of the clones from primary vaccination (roughly 95% CD4, around 88% CD8).

TCRdb itself ran the 5' RACE reads through MiXCR, one entry per CDR3 protein. The repertoire consists of hundreds of thousands of distinct CDR3 sequences, with roughly an eighth occurring once and the leading ten covering 15%. Worth noting for this clonotype: What it recognizes is unknown.

Sequenced material: PBMCs, taken on the day of the yellow fever booster vaccination. The TCR was taken from a man in his thirties or forties who received the YFV17D yellow fever vaccine. The chain combines TRBV19 with TRBJ2-7; D could derive from TRBD1 or TRBD2 (5 bases each). CDR3 DNA: TGTGCCAGTAGTAAGCAGGGAGAAGTGGAGCAGTACTTC. This codes for CASSKQGEVEQYF. Complete variable domain (other parts from reference TRBV19 and TRBJ2-7): DGGITQSPKYLFRKEGQNVTLSCEQNLNHDAMYWYRQDPGQGLRLIYYSQIVNDFQKGDIAEGYSVSREKKESFPLTVTSAQKNPTAFYLCASSKQGEVEQYFGPGTRLTVT.